This T cell receptor (beta chain) is drawn from a study of shared clonotypes between healthy human individuals. Study-level points and caveats: Around 5% was the fraction of naive CD4 clonotypes found shared across a few donors. Read depth was anticipated to influence clonotype sharing among donors. Non-shared clonotypes showed lower generation probabilities than clonotypes common to all four donors. Even with large depth, rarefaction showed that sorted-subset sequencing was incomplete.

As regards this clone: Antigen unknown. This same CDR3 is encoded by further DNA sequences in the sample.

Assay: immunoSEQ multiplex PCR; the TCRdb copy retains only in-frame clones and omits some. The sample gives a few million clones, roughly 93% of which show up once; 0.39% is in the top ten. The sequence came from a man younger than 30 in good health. Some clones in this sample may be carry-over from other donors' samples. Sequenced input: naive CD4+ T cells from PBMCs. Subset given: CD45RA+ positively selected.

The CDR3 reads CASSPDRGSGNTIYF. As DNA, the CDR3 is TGTGCCAGCTCTCCGGATCGGGGCTCTGGAAACACCATATATTTT. The genes are TRBV18 and TRBJ1-3; D is uncertain. The germline V gene encodes CDR1 KGHSH and CDR2 LQKENI. The CDR3 loop spans 15 amino acids. V was clipped by 6 bases and J by 0 bases, with 12 bases between them.